The 16 T cell receptor beta chains below come from one sample, sequenced in a study of T-cell memory formation after mild COVID-19. TCRdb re-analysed the 5' RACE reads in MiXCR, keeping a single row per CDR3 protein. The top ten hold about 2.4% of the sample, which has 200,000 or so distinct CDR3 sequences, roughly 18% seen once. The sequenced material came from PBMCs or a T cell subset sorted from them (not recorded which). These receptors came from an adult woman who had mild COVID-19 (a few samples of this study predate the infection). Cell type and time point are not known.

V gene TRBV9 combines with J gene TRBJ2-1; D assignment may be TRBD1 or TRBD2 (5 bases each). CDR1 is SGDLS and CDR2 is YYNGEE in the germline V gene. This CDR3 region has 15 residues. V lost 4 bases and J lost 6, with 17 bases in between. CDR3 sequence (DNA): TGTGCCAGCAGCTCCCCCGGGACGGGGAGCAATGAGCAGTTCTTC. Its protein product is CASSSPGTGSNEQFF.

This clonotype was seen ten or more times. This chain connects TRBV24-1 to TRBJ2-3; 7 nucleotides match TRBD1. The J segment lost 9 bases and the V segment lost 5 bases, leaving 4 bases of the junction unmatched. Germline-derived CDR1 and CDR2 are KGHDR and SFDVKD. The CDR3 totals 12 residues. The CDR3 coding sequence is TGTGCCACCAGTGTAGTAGGGGGCACGCAGTATTTT. As protein: CATSVVGGTQYF.

In its sample, this clonotype was seen a few times. The chain joins TRBV2 to TRBJ1-1; D remains ambiguous. The CDR3 extends over 13 amino acids. Per germline, CDR1 SNHLY and CDR2 FYNNEI. V was cut by 6 bases and J by 4 bases, with 12 bases left in between. CDR3 coding DNA: TGTGCCAGCAGAGAACCCGGATCCACTGAAGCTTTCTTT. Protein product: CASREPGSTEAFF.

This clonotype has more than one count but fewer than ten. The chain recombines TRBV7-9 with TRBJ2-2; D is ambiguous. Germline CDR1 is SEHNR and CDR2 is FQNEAQ (reference sequence). Trimming took 0 bases from V and 3 from J, leaving 14 bases between them. The CDR3 is made up of 17 amino acids. The CDR3 sequence is CASSLATRVRYTGELFF. CDR3 in DNA: TGTGCCAGCAGCTTAGCCACAAGGGTGAGATACACCGGGGAGCTGTTTTTT.

The rearrangement links TRBV9 to TRBJ1-1; D unresolved. With 4 bases removed from V and 0 bases from J, the gap between germline ends came to 16 bases. Germline assignment: CDR1 SGDLS and CDR2 YYNGEE. The CDR3 covers 16 residues. CDR3 region: CASSPRVQNMNTEAFF. The DNA of the CDR3 is TGTGCCAGCAGCCCGAGGGTTCAGAACATGAACACTGAAGCTTTCTTT.

This clonotype was detected a few times. This chain connects TRBV9 to TRBJ2-1; 8 bases are shared with TRBD1. This CDR3 spans 16 amino acids. Germline trimming cut 0 bases from V and 4 bases from J; bases unmatched to any gene: 6. CDR1 SGDLS and CDR2 YYNGEE come from the germline V gene. CDR3 bases: TGTGCCAGCAGCGTAGTGGGGGACAGGAGTTACAATGAGCAGTTCTTC. It is translated as CASSVVGDRSYNEQFF. The whole variable domain, filled in from reference TRBV9 and TRBJ2-1, reads DSGVTQTPKHLITATGQRVTLRCSPRSGDLSVYWYQQSLDQGLQFLIQYYNGEERAKGNILERFSAQQFPDLHSELNLSSLELGDSALYFCASSVVGDRSYNEQFFGPGTRLTVL.

The rearrangement joins TRBV9 to TRBJ1-2; D remains unclear. CDR1 SGDLS and CDR2 YYNGEE come from the germline V gene. The CDR3 runs 15 residues. The germline V and J ends were trimmed by 1 base and 0 bases, with 10 bases remaining between them. CDR3 loop: CASSVLSFPNYGYTF. The DNA for the CDR3 is TGTGCCAGCAGCGTATTGAGCTTCCCTAACTATGGCTACACCTTC.

This chain joins TRBV5-1 and TRBJ2-4, with D unclear. This CDR3 is built from 12 residues. Per the germline V gene, CDR1 is SGHRS and CDR2 is YFSETQ. Trimming took 4 bases from V and 4 from J, leaving 6 bases between them. The CDR3 DNA sequence: TGCGCCAGCAGCGGTGGTAAAAACATTCAGTACTTC. Translation: CASSGGKNIQYF.

The V and J genes are TRBV2 and TRBJ1-3; D might be TRBD1 (5 bases). This CDR3 has 14 residues. V lost 6 bases, J lost 11 bases, and 20 bases lay in between. Germline assignment: CDR1 SNHLY and CDR2 FYNNEI. CDR3 amino acids: CASRQDGPNPSIYF. The CDR3 nucleotides are TGTGCCAGCAGACAGGACGGCCCTAACCCCTCCATATATTTT.

V and J are TRBV29-1 and TRBJ1-4; tentative D call: TRBD1 (5 bases). The CDR3 has 11 residues. Germline V gives CDR1 SQVTM, CDR2 ANQGSEA. Trimming took 6 bases from V and 7 from J, leaving 9 bases between them. As DNA, the CDR3 is TGCAGCGTCAGGGAGGGTGAAAAACTGTTTTTT. It is translated as CSVREGEKLFF.

A few counts support this clonotype. The chain carries TRBV18 and TRBJ1-4; 8 nucleotides align to TRBD1. V shed 3 bases and J 7 bases; nucleotides not matched to a gene: 4. Germline assignment: CDR1 KGHSH and CDR2 LQKENI. The CDR3 has 14 amino acids. The CDR3 loop reads CASSPDRAGEKLFF. The CDR3 DNA follows: TGTGCCAGCTCACCGGACAGGGCTGGTGAAAAACTGTTTTTT.

This clonotype was counted only a few times. The rearrangement joins TRBV5-4 to TRBJ2-1; 11 bases fit TRBD2. The CDR3 contains 14 residues. Germline V gives CDR1 SGHNT, CDR2 YYREEE (reference sequence). V lost 4 bases to trimming and J lost 12 bases; unmatched junction nucleotides: 9. CDR3 sequence (DNA): TGTGCCAGCAGCGAATTAGCGGGAGGGCCGCGGCAGTTCTTC. Its translation: CASSELAGGPRQFF.

This clonotype has a count of ten or more. The CDR3 loop is CATSESGASRTHEQYF. The DNA for the CDR3 is TGTGCCACCAGTGAAAGTGGGGCCAGCCGAACTCACGAGCAGTACTTC. This chain uses TRBV24-1 with TRBJ2-7, with a possible D match to TRBD1 (5 bases). In germline, CDR1 is KGHDR, CDR2 SFDVKD. The CDR3 extends over 16 amino acids. Trimming took 4 bases from V and 5 from J, leaving 20 bases between them.

In this sample, this clonotype turned up a few times. The chain carries TRBV7-9 and TRBJ2-7; 9 bases line up with TRBD1. J gave up 3 bases and V 5 bases, and 5 bases lay outside the gene matches. The CDR3 contains 14 residues. CDR1 is SEHNR and CDR2 is FQNEAQ in the germline V gene (reference sequence). The DNA for the CDR3 is TGTGCCAGCAGCCCCGAGGGACAGGGCTACGAGCAGTACTTC. Amino acids: CASSPEGQGYEQYF.

The genes are TRBV7-2 and TRBJ1-6, with no clear D. Deletions cut 5 bases from V and 12 bases from J, with 14 bases between. This CDR3 contains 13 residues. Germline loops: CDR1 SGHTA, CDR2 FQGNSA. CDR3 in DNA: TGTGCCAGCAGCCCCTGGCCGAGTGGACCCCTCCACTTT. It encodes CASSPWPSGPLHF.

CDR3 nucleotides: TGCGCCAGCAGCTTGCGCCTCCCGGACTACAATGAGCAGTTCTTC. Amino acid sequence: CASSLRLPDYNEQFF. The chain links TRBV5-1 to TRBJ2-1, with D uncertain. From germline, CDR1 is SGHRS and CDR2 YFSETQ. Trimming shortened V by 1 base and J by 3 bases, and 11 bases separated the two germline ends. This CDR3 is 15 amino acids long.